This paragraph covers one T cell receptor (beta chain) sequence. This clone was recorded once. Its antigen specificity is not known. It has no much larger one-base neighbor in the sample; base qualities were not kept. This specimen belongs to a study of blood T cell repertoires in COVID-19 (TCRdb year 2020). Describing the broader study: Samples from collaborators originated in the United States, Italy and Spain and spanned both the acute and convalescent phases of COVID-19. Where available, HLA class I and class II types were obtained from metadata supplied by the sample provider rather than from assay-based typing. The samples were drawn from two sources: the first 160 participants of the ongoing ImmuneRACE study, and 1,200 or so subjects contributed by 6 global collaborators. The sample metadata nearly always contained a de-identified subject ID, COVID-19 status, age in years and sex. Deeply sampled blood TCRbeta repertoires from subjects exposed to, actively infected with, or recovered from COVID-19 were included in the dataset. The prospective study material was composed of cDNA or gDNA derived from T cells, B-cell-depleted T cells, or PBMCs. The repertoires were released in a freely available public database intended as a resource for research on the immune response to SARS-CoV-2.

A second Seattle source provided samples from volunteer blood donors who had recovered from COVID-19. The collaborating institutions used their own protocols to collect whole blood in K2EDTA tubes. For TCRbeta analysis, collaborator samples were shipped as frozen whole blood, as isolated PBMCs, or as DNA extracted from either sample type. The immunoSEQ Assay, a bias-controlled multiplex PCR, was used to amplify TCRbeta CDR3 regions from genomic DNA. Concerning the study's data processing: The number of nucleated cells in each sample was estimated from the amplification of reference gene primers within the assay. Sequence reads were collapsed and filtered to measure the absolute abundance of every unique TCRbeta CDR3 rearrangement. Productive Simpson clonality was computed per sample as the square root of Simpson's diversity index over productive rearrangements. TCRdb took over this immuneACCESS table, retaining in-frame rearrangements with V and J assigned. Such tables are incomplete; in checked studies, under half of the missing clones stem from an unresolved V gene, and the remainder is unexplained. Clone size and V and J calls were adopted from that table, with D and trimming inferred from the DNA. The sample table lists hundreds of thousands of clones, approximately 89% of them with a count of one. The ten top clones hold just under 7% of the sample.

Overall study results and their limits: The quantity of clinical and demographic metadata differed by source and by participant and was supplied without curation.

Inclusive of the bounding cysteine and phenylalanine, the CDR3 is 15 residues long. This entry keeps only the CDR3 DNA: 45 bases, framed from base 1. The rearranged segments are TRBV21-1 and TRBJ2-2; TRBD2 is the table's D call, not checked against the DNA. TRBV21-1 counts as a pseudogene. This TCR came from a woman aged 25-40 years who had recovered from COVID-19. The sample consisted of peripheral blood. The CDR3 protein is CASSKRLVRNRELFF. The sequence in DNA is TGTGCCAGCAGCAAAAGACTAGTGAGGAACAGGGAGCTGTTTTTT.